The rows below give T cell receptor beta chains drawn from one sample of a study of blood T cell repertoires in COVID-19. Clones were sequenced by immunoSEQ multiplex PCR, and TCRdb holds only the in-frame ones, with some missing. This table holds tens of thousands of clones, around 83% found once. Sequenced material: peripheral blood. These receptors all come from a man aged 70 or older with acute or convalescent COVID-19. The CDR3 runs from the conserved cysteine through the conserved F or W. Clone size, where shown, is once, few, many, or a class for clones that have expanded.

TRBV12-3/TRBV12-4	TRBJ1-5	-	CASSSTGNQPQHF
TRBV6-2/TRBV6-3	TRBJ1-1	medium-sized	CASSGGQRNTEAFF
TRBV5-6	TRBJ1-1	-	CASSSYEGVGNTEAFF
TRBV19	TRBJ1-4	-	CASSTAEGNEKLFF
TRBV28	TRBJ2-2	few	CASKAPFGNTGELFF
TRBV19	TRBJ1-1	-	CASSIRGLNTEAFF
TRBV18	TRBJ2-1	once	CASSPGQVNEQFF
TRBV19	TRBJ2-1	-	CASSPRDSPVREQFF
TRBV19	TRBJ1-6	-	CATSADGNNSPLHF
TRBV7-2	TRBJ2-1	-	CASSPGLGGNEQFF
TRBV12-5	TRBJ2-7	few	CASGTGTGRSEQYF
TRBV2	TRBJ2-5	-	CASSVRQGEETQYF
TRBV28	TRBJ2-2	once	CASTPGGTGELFF
TRBV24-1	TRBJ2-3	-	CATRDSRDTDTQYF
TRBV5-1	TRBJ1-2	-	CASSPREVGLLGYTF
TRBV5-4	TRBJ2-5	once	CASSVTGRETQYF
TRBV7-2	TRBJ2-3	few	CASSSLGLAGGADTQYF
TRBV7-2	TRBJ2-2	once	CASSLASTGVISGELFF
TRBV6-5	TRBJ1-5	-	CASMKYTGGNQPQHF
TRBV27	TRBJ1-2	-	CASSLIARDYGYTF
TRBV7-2	TRBJ1-1	-	CASSPQTGLNTEAFF
TRBV10-2	TRBJ1-2	-	CASGDRGENNYGYTF
TRBV28	TRBJ2-7	-	CASVGTGREQYF
TRBV5-1	TRBJ2-7	-	CASSFLLAGGAKDEQYF
TRBV25-1	TRBJ1-5	once	CASGQGVGPQHF
TRBV5-4	TRBJ1-2	few	CASSFPGFDGYTF
TRBV11-3	TRBJ2-1	-	CASSLAGWNEQFF
TRBV2	TRBJ2-7	-	CASGVTGTEEYEQYF
TRBV6-6	TRBJ2-3	-	CASSPQATDTQYF
TRBV25-1	TRBJ1-6	-	CASSQTGSTSPLHF
TRBV9	TRBJ2-1	-	CASSVVASGGAEQFF
TRBV11-2	TRBJ2-5	-	CAVGLAGATQYF
TRBV7-2	TRBJ2-1	few	CASSSPSEYNEQFF
TRBV24-1	TRBJ2-1	-	CATSDLSGGGHNEQFF
TRBV7-2	TRBJ2-3	-	CASSSGIAGGTDTQYF
TRBV6-5	TRBJ1-2	-	CASYRVDRGPDGYTF
TRBV11-3	TRBJ2-1	once	CASSLAFQNEQFF
TRBV7-8	TRBJ2-2	-	CASSLQGAGELFF
TRBV5-1	TRBJ1-2	-	CASSFLGQSNYGYTF
TRBV7-2	TRBJ2-1	-	CAIKDRVGNEQFF
TRBV7-7	TRBJ2-1	-	CASSSGTSGRNEQFF
TRBV6-2/TRBV6-3	TRBJ2-5	-	CASSSLAAETQYF
TRBV12-5	TRBJ2-1	-	CASGLVRIPRLAGERNEQFF
TRBV15	TRBJ1-2	-	CATREDGQYYGYTF
TRBV28	TRBJ1-6	-	CASSLGQGYSPLHF
TRBV30	TRBJ1-3	-	CAWSPPDRISGNTIYF
TRBV18	TRBJ1-4	-	CASSPGEVNEKLFF
TRBV2	TRBJ1-1	-	CASRLQDGANTEAFF
TRBV7-8	TRBJ2-7	-	CASNLRGGQRYEQYF
TRBV27	TRBJ1-5	-	CASSFRGDQPQHF
TRBV6-5	TRBJ1-5	-	CASKAENSNQPQHF
TRBV5-5	TRBJ2-5	-	CASSFRGQETQYF
TRBV27	TRBJ2-7	-	CASSPPGSVYEQYF
TRBV5-1	TRBJ2-5	-	CASSLAGTESQYF
TRBV29-1	TRBJ1-2	-	CSVERLDRVVGYTF